The rows below give T cell receptor beta chains drawn from one sample of a study of blood T cell repertoires in COVID-19. Sequenced by immunoSEQ multiplex PCR; TCRdb stores in-frame clones only, minus some. The table lists 130,000 to 150,000 clones, approximately 87% of them singletons. What was sequenced was PBMCs or T cells enriched from blood (not recorded which). These receptors all stem from a man in his sixties who had recovered from COVID-19. CDR3s include the opening cysteine and the closing phenylalanine or tryptophan. D genes are given only for firm matches. Not every row has a clone size; where given, it reads once, few, many or a size class.

TRBV6-4	once	TRBD2	TRBJ2-2	CASSDGALAANTGELFF	TGTGCCAGCAGTGACGGGGCTCTAGCGGCGAACACCGGGGAGCTGTTTTTT
TRBV24-1	-	-	TRBJ2-3	CATSDRGLGQYF	TGTGCCACCAGTGATAGGGGGTTGGGGCAGTATTTT
TRBV19	few	TRBD1	TRBJ1-5	CASSIRPGQGNQPQHF	TGTGCCAGTAGTATACGTCCGGGACAGGGCAATCAGCCCCAGCATTTT
TRBV10-1	-	-	TRBJ1-5	CASSQGKDQPQHF	TGCGCCAGCAGCCAGGGGAAAGATCAGCCCCAGCATTTT
TRBV3-1/TRBV3-2	-	-	TRBJ1-4	CASSQARGVVANEKLFF	TGTGCCAGCAGCCAAGCCAGGGGAGTAGTCGCTAATGAAAAACTGTTTTTT
TRBV14	-	-	TRBJ1-2	CASSQTVGRGYTF	TGTGCCAGCAGCCAGACCGTGGGGCGTGGCTACACCTTC
TRBV9	-	TRBD2	TRBJ2-3	CASSGGGSSTDTQYF	TGTGCCAGCAGCGGAGGCGGGAGTAGCACAGATACGCAGTATTTT
TRBV28	-	TRBD1	TRBJ1-2	CASSPPGGAGYTF	TGTGCCAGCAGTCCGCCAGGGGGCGCCGGCTACACCTTC
TRBV2	-	-	TRBJ2-5	CASSPLQTQYF	TGTGCCAGCAGTCCCCTCCAGACCCAGTACTTC
TRBV4-2	-	-	TRBJ1-1	CASSQDLRGMEAFF	TGTGCCAGCAGCCAAGACCTTCGGGGGATGGAAGCTTTCTTT
TRBV10-2	-	-	TRBJ1-5	CASSEGQGMWQPQHF	TGCGCCAGCAGTGAGGGGCAGGGGATGTGGCAGCCCCAGCATTTT
TRBV24-1	-	TRBD2	TRBJ2-2	CATSDIGGRKTSGNTGELFF	TGTGCCACCAGTGATATAGGGGGCAGGAAGACTAGCGGGAACACCGGGGAGCTGTTTTTT
TRBV28	-	TRBD1	TRBJ1-5	CASGTASQPQHF	TGTGCCAGCGGGACAGCTAGTCAGCCCCAGCATTTT
TRBV20-1	-	-	TRBJ2-1	CSAPGTPEQFF	TGCAGTGCACCAGGGACACCTGAGCAGTTCTTC
TRBV27	-	-	TRBJ2-1	CASSPLATGGLYNEQFF	TGTGCCAGCAGCCCCCTAGCTACCGGGGGGCTTTACAATGAGCAGTTCTTC
TRBV18	-	-	TRBJ1-2	CASSPLQGPPYGYTF	TGTGCCAGCTCACCACTGCAGGGCCCTCCCTATGGCTACACCTTC
TRBV6-5	-	TRBD1	TRBJ1-1	CASRFGRTGDTEAFF	TGTGCCAGCAGATTCGGGAGGACAGGGGACACTGAAGCTTTCTTT
TRBV14	-	-	TRBJ1-4	CASSQDRNNEKLFF	TGTGCCAGCAGCCAAGACAGGAATAATGAAAAACTGTTTTTT
TRBV5-1	-	-	TRBJ1-2	CASSLAVYTYGYTF	TGCGCCAGCAGCTTGGCTGTATACACCTATGGCTACACCTTC
TRBV7-8	-	TRBD1	TRBJ1-6	CASSLFGQGANSPLHF	TGTGCCAGCAGCTTATTTGGGCAGGGGGCTAATTCACCCCTCCACTTT
TRBV2	once	-	TRBJ1-6	CASSAGYTPLHF	TGTGCCAGCAGTGCAGGGTATACACCCCTCCACTTT
TRBV10-2	-	-	TRBJ1-2	CASSESLQGTHGYTF	TGCGCCAGCAGTGAGTCCCTACAGGGAACTCATGGCTACACCTTC
TRBV23-1	-	-	TRBJ2-7	CASTRRTETYEQYF	TGCGCCAGCACTCGCAGGACTGAGACCTACGAGCAGTACTTC
TRBV28	-	-	TRBJ2-5	CASSFWGRVQETQYF	TGTGCCAGCAGTTTTTGGGGGCGCGTGCAAGAGACCCAGTACTTC
TRBV7-2	-	-	TRBJ2-3	CASSLALMGGGIGTQYF	TGTGCCAGCAGCTTAGCGCTAATGGGTGGAGGGATCGGTACGCAGTATTTT
TRBV7-9	-	-	TRBJ1-6	CASSLSAGVNSPLHF	TGTGCCAGCAGCTTATCCGCCGGGGTTAATTCACCCCTCCACTTT
TRBV7-2	-	TRBD1	TRBJ1-5	CASSSDRVQPQHF	TGTGCCAGCAGCTCCGACAGGGTCCAGCCCCAGCATTTT
TRBV18	-	-	TRBJ1-6	CASSPDRFSPLHF	TGTGCCAGCTCACCAGACAGGTTTTCACCCCTCCACTTT
TRBV28	-	-	TRBJ2-3	CASTPRPSTDTQYF	TGTGCCAGCACCCCCAGGCCTAGCACAGATACGCAGTATTTT
TRBV7-6	-	TRBD2	TRBJ2-1	CASSVLAGGNNEQFF	TGTGCCAGCAGCGTTCTAGCGGGGGGCAACAATGAGCAGTTCTTC
TRBV18	-	-	TRBJ1-1	CASSEAEGNTEAFF	TGTGCCAGCTCAGAGGCGGAGGGGAACACTGAAGCTTTCTTT
TRBV6-1	-	TRBD1	TRBJ1-6	CASSETGAVNSPLHF	TGTGCCAGCAGTGAAACAGGGGCAGTCAATTCACCCCTCCACTTT
TRBV10-1	-	TRBD1	TRBJ1-2	CASSEGQGTGYTF	TGCGCCAGCAGTGAGGGACAGGGTACTGGCTACACCTTC
TRBV10-1	-	-	TRBJ1-4	CASSESSAANEKLFF	TGCGCCAGCAGTGAGTCATCTGCGGCTAATGAAAAACTGTTTTTT
TRBV7-6	-	TRBD2	TRBJ2-7	CASSLEVGGGAYEQYF	TGTGCCAGCAGCTTAGAAGTCGGCGGGGGGGCCTACGAGCAGTACTTC
TRBV9	few	-	TRBJ1-2	CASTPSGGGGQGYYGYTF	TGTGCCAGCACCCCTAGTGGCGGGGGAGGTCAGGGGTACTATGGCTACACCTTC
TRBV10-3	once	-	TRBJ2-1	CAISEYLGNEQFF	TGTGCCATCAGTGAGTATCTAGGAAATGAGCAGTTCTTC
TRBV7-9	-	TRBD1	TRBJ2-7	CASSYATGSGYEQYF	TGTGCCAGCAGCTACGCGACAGGGTCGGGCTACGAGCAGTACTTC
TRBV5-4	-	TRBD2	TRBJ2-3	CASSLAGGPTDTQYF	TGTGCCAGCAGCTTGGCGGGGGGGCCGACAGATACGCAGTATTTT
TRBV10-1	-	-	TRBJ2-4	CASSESGKNIQYF	TGCGCCAGCAGTGAGTCCGGCAAAAACATTCAGTACTTC
TRBV28	-	-	TRBJ1-1	CASIEARRYTEAFF	TGTGCCAGCATTGAGGCCCGGAGGTACACTGAAGCTTTCTTT
TRBV5-1	-	-	TRBJ2-3	CASSLQESTDTQYF	TGCGCCAGCAGCTTACAGGAAAGCACAGATACGCAGTATTTT
TRBV5-1	-	TRBD1	TRBJ1-6	CASSSGQPSDSPLHF	TGCGCCAGCAGCTCGGGACAGCCCTCGGATTCACCCCTCCACTTT
TRBV7-8	-	TRBD2	TRBJ2-2	CASPLEDGGLGELFF	TGTGCCAGCCCTCTTGAGGACGGGGGGTTGGGGGAGCTGTTTTTT
TRBV7-9	once	TRBD2	TRBJ2-1	CASSPGLALYNEQFF	TGTGCCAGCAGTCCCGGACTAGCACTCTACAATGAGCAGTTCTTC
TRBV29-1	-	TRBD2	TRBJ2-5	CSVELTSGQETQYF	TGCAGCGTTGAGTTGACTAGCGGACAAGAGACCCAGTACTTC
TRBV19	-	TRBD1	TRBJ1-5	CASSIGDRGWNQPQHF	TGTGCCAGTAGTATAGGGGACAGGGGGTGGAATCAGCCCCAGCATTTT
TRBV24-1	-	TRBD1	TRBJ1-1	CATRDDRGNAFF	TGTGCCACCAGGGACGACAGGGGGAATGCTTTCTTT
TRBV5-4	-	-	TRBJ1-1	CASSSFDRPSEAFF	TGTGCCAGCAGCTCATTCGACAGGCCAAGTGAAGCTTTCTTT
TRBV19	-	-	TRBJ1-2	CASTLQGGRAAFGGYTF	TGTGCCAGTACGCTTCAGGGAGGCAGGGCGGCTTTTGGGGGCTACACCTTC
TRBV2	-	-	TRBJ2-1	CASSSEGEQFF	TGTGCCAGCAGTTCGGAGGGTGAGCAGTTCTTC
TRBV28	-	TRBD1	TRBJ1-5	CASSPIGTGKNQPQHF	TGTGCCAGCAGCCCTATCGGGACAGGGAAAAATCAGCCCCAGCATTTT
TRBV2	-	-	TRBJ1-1	CASSEASGTEAFF	TGTGCCAGCAGTGAAGCGAGCGGAACTGAAGCTTTCTTT
TRBV27	-	TRBD1	TRBJ1-1	CASSLRQGADTEAFF	TGTGCCAGCAGCCTCCGACAGGGGGCCGACACTGAAGCTTTCTTT
TRBV18	once	-	TRBJ2-2	CASSPRNAGANTGELFF	TGTGCCAGCTCACCACGGAATGCAGGGGCGAACACCGGGGAGCTGTTTTTT